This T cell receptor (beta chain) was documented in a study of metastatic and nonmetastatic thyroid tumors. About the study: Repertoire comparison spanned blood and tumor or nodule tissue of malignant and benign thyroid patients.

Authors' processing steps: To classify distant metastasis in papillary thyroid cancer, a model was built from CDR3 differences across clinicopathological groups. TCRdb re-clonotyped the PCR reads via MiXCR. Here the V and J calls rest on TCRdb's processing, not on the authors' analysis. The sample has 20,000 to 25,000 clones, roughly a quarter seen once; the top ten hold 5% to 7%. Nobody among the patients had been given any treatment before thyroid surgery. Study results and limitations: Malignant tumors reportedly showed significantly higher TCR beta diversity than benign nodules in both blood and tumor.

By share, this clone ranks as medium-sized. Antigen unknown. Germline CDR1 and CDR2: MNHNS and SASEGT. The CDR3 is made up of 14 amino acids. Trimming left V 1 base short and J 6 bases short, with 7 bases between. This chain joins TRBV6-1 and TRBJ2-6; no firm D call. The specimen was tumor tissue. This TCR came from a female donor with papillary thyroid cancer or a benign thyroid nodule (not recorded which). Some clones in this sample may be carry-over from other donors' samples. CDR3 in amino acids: CASSEGTQANVLTF. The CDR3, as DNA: TGTGCCAGCAGTGAAGGCACACAGGCCAACGTCCTGACTTTC.